This record concerns one T cell receptor (beta chain) sequence. This clonotype was found many times. Its antigen has not been determined. One base away there is no much larger clone; base qualities are not given. Libraries came from 5' RACE. These reads were obtained on a NextSeq 500. In the TCR library protocol, unique molecular identifiers were attached to individual cDNA molecules to correct for PCR bias and sequencing error. TCR alpha and beta chains were both sequenced, and the abundances of alpha and beta sequences in each sample were closely correlated with each other. Under the source paper's analysis protocol: Decombinator V4 was used to annotate TCR sequences for V gene, J gene and CDR3. Expanded TCRs were defined as changing significantly between any two time points under a Poisson model with p below 0.0001. TCR abundances were normalised to the total number of TCRs sequenced in each sample and reported as counts per million. A search of VDJdb, accessed on 1 November 2021, was run for TCRs annotated to CMV, EBV and SARS-CoV-2, with TCRs annotated for multiple antigens excluded. TCRdb reworked the public reads: Q25 trimming with fastp, MiXCR clone assembly, productive beta chains retained. Here each entry gathers all rows of one CDR3 protein and keeps the most common genes and DNA. The V and J calls were not made by the authors but by TCRdb's processing. Within this sample are roughly 81,000 distinct CDR3 sequences, with 9.5% to 13% of them counted one time only. Under 3% of the sample belongs to the ten largest clones.

This was a case-control study nested in a cohort of healthcare workers in London, UK, who had nasopharyngeal swab PCR tests and blood samples taken every week. Healthcare workers were enrolled in the week of the UK lockdown, from 23 to 31 March 2020, and were followed every week for up to roughly 16 weeks. The sample is drawn from a study of early T cells in non-severe SARS-CoV-2 infection (dated by TCRdb to the early 2020s). Regarding the study in general: Because TCR sequencing relied on bulk RNA taken from unsorted whole blood, pairing of alpha and beta chains was not possible. The paper's findings and limits, for the study overall: Matching against VDJdb was skewed toward anti-spike CD8 responses, likely underestimated virus-specific expansions, and missed private and CD4 specificities.

Sequencing was performed on whole blood. The clonotype was recovered from an adult who was a healthcare worker with PCR-confirmed SARS-CoV-2 infection or an uninfected control (not recorded which).

For the CDR3, the sequence is CASCPTGISYEQYF. The DNA sequence is given as TGCGCCAGCTGCCCGACAGGTATTTCCTACGAGCAGTACTTC. The rearranged segments are TRBV5-1 and TRBJ2-7; TRBD1 is a possible D gene, resting on 6 matching bases. Trimming removed 7 bases from V and 1 base from J, leaving 15 bases between the germline ends. From the germline V gene, CDR1 is SGHRS and CDR2 is YFSETQ. From its cysteine to its phenylalanine, the CDR3 spans 14 amino acids. Of the read, only the CDR3 DNA is kept; its 42 bases are in frame from base 1.